Each of the 6 T cell receptor beta chains below was sequenced from the same sample in a study of cytomegalovirus exposure and HLA in healthy donors. This PCR relied on a set of 60 Vbeta primers and 13 Jbeta primers. Clones were read by immunoSEQ multiplex PCR, and TCRdb kept only the in-frame ones, dropping some. Altogether under 200,000 clones are present, over 70% being singletons, with the ten largest covering 7.4%. Sequences were obtained from PBMCs. These receptors all stem from a male donor in good health and CMV-seropositive.

The chain is built from TRBV7-3 and TRBJ1-1; 8 bases are shared with TRBD1. This CDR3 is built from 15 residues. J lost 4 bases, V lost 4 bases, and 8 bases had no gene match. In germline, CDR1 is SGHTA, CDR2 FQGTGA. The CDR3: CASSSTGAYGTEAFF. The DNA of the CDR3 is TGTGCCAGCAGCTCGACAGGGGCTTATGGCACTGAAGCTTTCTTT.

The gene calls are TRBV13 and TRBJ2-3; TRBD2 is a possible D gene (5 bases). The CDR3 has 15 amino acids. The V end lost 7 bases, the J end lost 1 base, and 15 bases lay between the germline ends. Germline assignment: CDR1 PRHDT and CDR2 FYEKMQ (reference sequence). This CDR3 reads CASILLEDGTDTQYF. The CDR3 DNA is TGTGCCAGCATCCTTCTGGAGGATGGCACAGATACGCAGTATTTT. The full variable domain, rest sourced from reference TRBV13 and TRBJ2-3, is AAGVIQSPRHLIKEKRETATLKCYPIPRHDTVYWYQQGPGQDPQFLISFYEKMQSDKGSIPDRFSAQQFSDYHSELNMSSLELGDSALYFCASILLEDGTDTQYFGPGTRLTVL.

J is TRBJ1-1 and V is TRBV6-5; 12 positions match TRBD1. V lost 6 bases, J lost 8 bases, and 10 bases stayed unmatched. The CDR3 sequence is 15 residues long. Germline V lookup: CDR1 MNHEY, CDR2 SVGAGI. The CDR3 loop is CASRPRDRGRDEAFF. The DNA of the CDR3 is TGTGCCAGCAGACCTCGGGACAGGGGGCGAGACGAAGCTTTCTTT.

The chain recombines TRBV6-5 with TRBJ2-5; D may be TRBD1 (5 bases). The CDR3 runs to 16 residues. CDR1 MNHEY and CDR2 SVGAGI come from the germline V gene. Trimming shortened V by 4 bases and J by 1 base, and 16 bases separated the two germline ends. The CDR3 reads CASSSPGQPAQETQYF. CDR3 DNA sequence: TGTGCCAGCAGTTCACCAGGGCAACCCGCCCAAGAGACCCAGTACTTC.

This chain joins TRBV5-4 and TRBJ2-5; 7 bases are a match to TRBD2. The CDR3 covers 16 residues. J gave up 2 bases and V 0 bases, and 7 bases lay outside the gene matches. The germline gives CDR1 SGHNT, CDR2 YYREEE (reference sequence). The CDR3 bases are TGTGCCAGCAGCTTGGAGTGGGGGGGAGGGCAAGAGACCCAGTACTTC. Protein sequence: CASSLEWGGGQETQYF. The whole variable domain, remainder taken from reference TRBV5-4 and TRBJ2-5, is ETGVTQSPTHLIKTRGQQVTLRCSSQSGHNTVSWYQQALGQGPQFIFQYYREEENGRGNFPPRFSGLQFPNYSSELNVNALELDDSALYLCASSLEWGGGQETQYFGPGTRLLVL.

V and J are TRBV11-2 and TRBJ2-7; tentatively, D is TRBD2 (5 bases). The V gene's germline CDR1 is SGHAT and CDR2 FQNNGV. This CDR3 is built from 14 residues. V lost 4 bases and J 7 bases, leaving 17 bases between the germline ends. CDR3 in amino acids: CASSSADDRGEQYF. Here the CDR3 DNA reads TGTGCCAGCAGCTCTGCAGACGATCGGGGTGAGCAGTACTTC.